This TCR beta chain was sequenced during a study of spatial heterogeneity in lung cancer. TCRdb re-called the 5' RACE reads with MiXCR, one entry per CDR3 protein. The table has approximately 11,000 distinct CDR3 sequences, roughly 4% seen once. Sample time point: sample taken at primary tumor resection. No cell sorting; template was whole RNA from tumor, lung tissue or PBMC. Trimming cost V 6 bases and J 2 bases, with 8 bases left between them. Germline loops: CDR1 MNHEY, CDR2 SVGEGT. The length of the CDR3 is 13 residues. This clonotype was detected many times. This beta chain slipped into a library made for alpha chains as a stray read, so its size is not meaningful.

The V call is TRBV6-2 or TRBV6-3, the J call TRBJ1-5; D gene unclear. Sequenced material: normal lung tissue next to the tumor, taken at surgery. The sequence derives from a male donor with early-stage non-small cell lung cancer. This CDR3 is CASRSSRNQPQHF. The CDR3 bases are TGTGCCAGCAGAAGCAGCCGCAATCAGCCCCAGCATTTT.